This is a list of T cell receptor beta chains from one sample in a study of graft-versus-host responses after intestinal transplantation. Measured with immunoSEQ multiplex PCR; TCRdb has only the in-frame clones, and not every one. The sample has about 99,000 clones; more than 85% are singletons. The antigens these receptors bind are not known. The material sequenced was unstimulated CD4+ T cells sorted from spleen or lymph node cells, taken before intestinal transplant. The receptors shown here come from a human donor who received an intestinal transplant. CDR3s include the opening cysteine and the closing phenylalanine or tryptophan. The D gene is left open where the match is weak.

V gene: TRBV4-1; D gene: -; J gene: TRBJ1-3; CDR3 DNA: TGCGCCAGCAGCCAGCGTGGGGTCTCTGGAAACACCATATATTTT; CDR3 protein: CASSQRGVSGNTIYF
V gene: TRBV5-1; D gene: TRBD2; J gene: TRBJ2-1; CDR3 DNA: TGCGCCAGCGGCAATAGCGGGAGGATCAATGAGCAGTTCTTC; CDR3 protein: CASGNSGRINEQFF
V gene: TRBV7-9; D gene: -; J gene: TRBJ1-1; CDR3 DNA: TGTGCCAGCAGCTTAGGACAAAGGAACACTGAAGCTTTCTTT; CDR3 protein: CASSLGQRNTEAFF
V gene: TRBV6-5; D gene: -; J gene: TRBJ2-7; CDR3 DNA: TGTGCCAGCAGTTACCCGGGCAGCCGAAATGAGCAGTACTTC; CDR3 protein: CASSYPGSRNEQYF
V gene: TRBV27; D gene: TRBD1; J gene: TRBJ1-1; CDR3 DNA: TGTGCCAGCAGTTCCGACAGGGGGCATGCGGGCACTGAAGCTTTCTTT; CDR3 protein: CASSSDRGHAGTEAFF
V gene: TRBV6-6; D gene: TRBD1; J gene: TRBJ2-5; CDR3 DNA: TGTGCCAGCAGTGCACAGGGGCAAGAGACCCAGTACTTC; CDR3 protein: CASSAQGQETQYF
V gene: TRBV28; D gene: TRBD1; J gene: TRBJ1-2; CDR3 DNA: TGTGCCAGCAGTCCGGGACAGGGACCCTTAAACTATGGCTACACCTTC; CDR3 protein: CASSPGQGPLNYGYTF
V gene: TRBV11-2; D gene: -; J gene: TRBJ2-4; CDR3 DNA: TGTGCCAGCAGCTTCCCGACTGTAGCCAAAAACATTCAGTACTTC; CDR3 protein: CASSFPTVAKNIQYF
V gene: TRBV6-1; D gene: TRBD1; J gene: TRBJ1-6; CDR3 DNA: TGTGCCAGCCGCCGGACAGGGGCGTCTCCTCTCCACTTT; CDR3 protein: CASRRTGASPLHF
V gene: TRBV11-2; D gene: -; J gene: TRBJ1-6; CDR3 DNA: TGTGCCACGCGGAACGTAGGGGATTTCAGCCCCCTCCACTTT; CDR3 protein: CATRNVGDFSPLHF
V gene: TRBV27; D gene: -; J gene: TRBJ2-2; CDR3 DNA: TGTGCCAGCAGTCCCTACACCGGGGAGCTGTTTTTT; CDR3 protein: CASSPYTGELFF
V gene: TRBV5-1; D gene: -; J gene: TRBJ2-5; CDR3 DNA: TGCGCCAGCAGCTCCCCCTCGGAGACCCAGTACTTC; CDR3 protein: CASSSPSETQYF
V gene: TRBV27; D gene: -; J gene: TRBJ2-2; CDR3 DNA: TGTGCCAGCAGTCCGTTGACTAGGCTTGCGTCCGGGGAGCTGTTTTTT; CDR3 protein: CASSPLTRLASGELFF
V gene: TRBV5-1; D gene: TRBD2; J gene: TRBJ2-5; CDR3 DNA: TGCGCCAGCAGCTTGGCGCCGGCGGGGGAAGAGACCCAGTACTTC; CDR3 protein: CASSLAPAGEETQYF